This TCR beta chain was retrieved from a study of T cells in localized non-small cell lung cancer. Whole-study findings and limits: The study linked higher blood T cell density to longer overall survival. One tumor region alone was sequenced, and heterogeneity therefore remains possible. Uninvolved adjacent lung showed higher T cell clonality than tumor. Within adjacent lung there appeared a median approximately 57 of the top 100 tumor clones.

As concerns this clone: Antigen: not known.

Repertoires were generated with immunoSEQ multiplex PCR, while TCRdb's copy carries only in-frame clones and drops some. This sample yields about 20,000 clones, of which 87% are seen a single time; over 9% belongs to the top ten. This sequence originates from a man aged 35-69 years with stage II squamous cell lung carcinoma. The source material was PBMCs, sampled before any cancer treatment.

The CDR3 here is CASSSDRGWGYTF. CDR3 sequence (DNA): TGTGCCAGCAGCAGCGACAGGGGCTGGGGCTACACCTTC. This chain joins TRBV7-2 and TRBJ1-2, with 8 bases that match TRBD1. The length of the CDR3 is 13 residues. The ends lost 5 bases at V and 8 bases at J; junction bases unmatched: 7. The germline V gene encodes CDR1 SGHTA and CDR2 FQGNSA.